The clone carrying this TCR beta chain showed up just a few times. Antigen specificity is unknown. The data belong to a study of response to subunit inactivated influenza vaccine. Study-wide points: New T cells are recruited in small numbers by each seasonal influenza vaccination, according to the authors' suggestion.

Each CDR3 protein is one row after TCRdb ran MiXCR on the RT-PCR reads. The table records about 780,000 distinct CDR3 sequences, 15% to 20% of them present only once. V trimming: 4 bases; J trimming: 2 bases; junction bases outside the gene matches: 3. CDR3 size: 15 residues. Germline lookup yields CDR1 SGHTA and CDR2 FQGNSA. The chain has TRBV7-2 and TRBJ2-7; 12 bases are a match to TRBD2. The sequence derives from a man in his fifties or sixties who received an inactivated influenza vaccine. The source was PBMCs from blood, collected roughly 5 days after vaccination. This chain's CDR3 is CASSYGLAGTYEQYF. The CDR3 nucleotides are TGTGCCAGCAGCTACGGACTAGCGGGGACCTACGAGCAGTACTTC.